Following are 20 T cell receptor beta chains from one sample sequenced in a study of T cells after yellow fever vaccination. TCRdb ran MiXCR on the 5' RACE reads and lists one entry per CDR3 protein. In the table there are about 73,000 distinct CDR3 sequences, roughly 8% of which are singletons. Specimen: CD8+ T cells sorted from PBMCs, collected on the day of the yellow fever booster vaccination. The receptors stem from a man aged 25-40 years who received the YFV17D yellow fever vaccine.

This clonotype has just a few counts. The rearrangement links TRBV20-1 to TRBJ2-7; 10 bases line up with TRBD2. The CDR3 is 12 amino acids. Looked up from germline, CDR1 is DFQATT and CDR2 is SNEGSKA (reference sequence). V lost 7 bases to trimming and J lost 3 bases; unmatched junction nucleotides: 3. The CDR3 region has the DNA TGCAGTGGGTCTAGCGGGAGCTACGAGCAGTACTTC. It codes for CSGSSGSYEQYF.

This clonotype was detected only a few times. This sequence joins TRBV2 and TRBJ1-5; D may be TRBD1 (5 bases). The CDR3 is 18 amino acids. CDR1 SNHLY and CDR2 FYNNEI come from the germline V gene. Deletions cut 6 bases from V and 4 bases from J, with 25 bases between. The CDR3, as DNA: TGTGCCAGCAGCTACTATTCTGGCATGACAGCCCTTAATCAGCCCCAGCATTTT. Encoded protein: CASSYYSGMTALNQPQHF.

The rearrangement links TRBV7-9 to TRBJ2-7; weak D call: TRBD1 (5 bases). The CDR3 contains 14 residues. The germline CDR1 and CDR2 sequences are SEHNR and FQNEAQ (reference sequence). Trimming cost V 6 bases and J 3 bases, with 15 bases left between them. The CDR3 DNA follows: TGTGCCAGCAGGGCCCAGGGTGGGATCTACGAGCAGTACTTC. Translated, it gives CASRAQGGIYEQYF.

This clonotype was counted at least ten times. The genes are TRBV12-3 or TRBV12-4 and TRBJ2-5, with 15 nucleotides matching TRBD2. The CDR3 sequence is 17 residues long. V shed 4 bases, J shed 4 bases, and the junction held 7 bases outside the gene matches. The CDR3 sequence is CASSSGLAGGVGETQYF. The CDR3 region has the DNA TGTGCCAGCAGTTCCGGACTAGCGGGAGGGGTCGGAGAGACCCAGTACTTC.

In this sample, this clonotype turned up a few times. This sequence joins TRBV18 and TRBJ2-3; D remains ambiguous. V was pared by 4 bases and J by 3 bases, with 11 bases between. The CDR3 covers 14 residues. CDR1 is KGHSH and CDR2 is LQKENI in the germline V gene. CDR3 sequence reads: CASSRAAPTDTQYF. In nucleotides, the CDR3 is TGTGCCAGCTCACGGGCAGCCCCGACAGATACGCAGTATTTT. Complete variable domain (other parts from reference TRBV18 and TRBJ2-3): NAGVMQNPRHLVRRRGQEARLRCSPMKGHSHVYWYRQLPEEGLKFMVYLQKENIIDESGMPKERFSAEFPKEGPSILRIQQVVRGDSAAYFCASSRAAPTDTQYFGPGTRLTVL.

Ten or more counts support this clonotype. J is TRBJ2-7 and V is TRBV7-2; TRBD2 matches at 12 bases. The CDR3 runs 14 residues. The J segment lost 1 base and the V segment lost 5 bases, leaving 0 bases of the junction unmatched. Germline V gene data show CDR1 as SGHTA and CDR2 as FQGNSA. CDR3 coding DNA: TGTGCCAGCAGCGGACTAGCGGGATCCTACGAGCAGTACTTC. This sequence encodes CASSGLAGSYEQYF.

This clonotype was seen a handful of times. The chain is built from TRBV12-3 or TRBV12-4 and TRBJ1-1; 8 nucleotides match TRBD1. The junction had 4 bases not matched to a gene; V was cut back by 4 bases and J by 3 bases. The CDR3 is 14 amino acids. The CDR3 nucleotides read TGTGCCAGCAGTTCCAGGGGGCTTGACACTGAAGCTTTCTTT. Translating gives CASSSRGLDTEAFF.

This clonotype was counted a few times. The genes are TRBV18 and TRBJ2-5, with D perhaps given as TRBD1 or TRBD2 (5 bases each). Looked up from germline, CDR1 is KGHSH and CDR2 is LQKENI. This CDR3 region has 13 residues. V was trimmed by 2 bases and J by 5 bases, leaving 9 bases between them. The CDR3 loop reads CASSPDGTETQYF. The CDR3 DNA sequence: TGTGCCAGCTCACCAGACGGGACGGAGACCCAGTACTTC.

This clonotype showed up just a few times. J is TRBJ2-7 and V is TRBV7-6; 7 bases are shared with TRBD2. With V trimmed by 5 bases and J by 5 bases, 12 bases remained unmatched. CDR1 and CDR2 from the germline V gene are SGHVS and FNYEAQ. This CDR3 spans 15 amino acids. The chain's CDR3 is CASSLNSGTWNEQYF. The DNA for the CDR3 is TGTGCCAGCAGCCTAAACAGCGGGACTTGGAACGAGCAGTACTTC.

This clonotype appeared a few times. The chain employs TRBV3-1 and TRBJ2-7, with D unclear. Germline V lookup: CDR1 LGHDT, CDR2 YNNKEL (reference sequence). V shed 1 base and J shed 6 bases, with 10 bases lying between them. The CDR3 sequence is 13 residues long. This chain's CDR3 is CASSQGGVFEQYF. Written as DNA, the CDR3 is TGTGCCAGCAGCCAAGGCGGCGTTTTCGAGCAGTACTTC.

Many counts were recorded for this clonotype. The chain links TRBV5-1 to TRBJ2-7, with 8 bases aligning to TRBD2. Germline loops: CDR1 SGHRS, CDR2 YFSETQ. V was pared by 4 bases and J by 13 bases, with 10 bases of the junction left unmatched. The length of the CDR3 is 12 residues. In DNA, the CDR3 is TGCGCCAGCAGCGGTGGACTAGCTCCACTCTACTTC. Translated: CASSGGLAPLYF.

The sample holds a few counts of this clonotype. The chain joins TRBV4-1 to TRBJ2-2, with D perhaps being TRBD1 or TRBD2 (5 bases each). Per germline, CDR1 MGHRA and CDR2 YSYEKL. CDR3 length equals 13 residues. Trimming cost V 4 bases and J 7 bases, with 10 bases left between them. The CDR3 DNA sequence: TGCGCCAGCAGCCCCTTTGGGGGCGGGGAGCTGTTTTTT. It specifies CASSPFGGGELFF.

Only a few counts were recorded for this clonotype. CDR3 sequence (DNA): TGTGCCATCAGTGAGTCGGGGCTAGCGGCAGCCCCAGCGCAGTATTTT. Translation: CAISESGLAAAPAQYF. This chain links TRBV10-3 with TRBJ2-3; 7 nucleotides align to TRBD2. Germline V gene data show CDR1 as ENHRY and CDR2 as SYGVKD. Losses at the gene ends were 0 bases for V and 10 bases for J; bases not matched to a gene: 13. The CDR3 consists of 16 residues.

This clonotype showed up just a few times. The rearrangement joins TRBV12-3 or TRBV12-4 to TRBJ2-3; D is perhaps TRBD1 or TRBD2 (5 bases each). Trimming left V 5 bases short and J 4 bases short, with 16 bases between. The CDR3 runs 15 residues. CDR3 DNA: TGTGCCAGCAGTGGATCCGGGACGATGGCAGATACGCAGTATTTT. Protein sequence: CASSGSGTMADTQYF.

This clonotype occurred a few times. The gene calls are TRBV6-6 and TRBJ2-7; possibly TRBD2 for D (6 bases). Germline loops: CDR1 MNHNY, CDR2 SVGAGI (reference sequence). Trimming took off 5 bases at V and 8 bases at J, with 16 bases between the two ends. This CDR3 has 13 amino acids. Written as DNA, the CDR3 is TGTGCCAGCAGTATCCGGGACTCCTCTAAGCAGTACTTC. Translated: CASSIRDSSKQYF.

This clonotype occurred a few times. The chain recombines TRBV10-3 with TRBJ2-3; 11 nucleotides line up with TRBD2. The length of the CDR3 is 15 residues. J lost 4 bases, V lost 8 bases, and 8 bases had no gene match. CDR1 is ENHRY, CDR2 SYGVKD, per germline. The CDR3 sequence is CAIRLAGKGADTQYF. The CDR3 DNA follows: TGTGCCATCCGACTAGCGGGAAAAGGCGCAGATACGCAGTATTTT.

Many counts were recorded for this clonotype. The chain links TRBV6-1 to TRBJ2-7, with 7 positions matching TRBD2. This CDR3 spans 14 amino acids. V was pared by 6 bases and J by 2 bases, with 7 bases of the junction left unmatched. Germline V gives CDR1 MNHNS, CDR2 SASEGT. DNA of the CDR3: TGTGCCAGCAGGAAACTAGCGAACACCTACGAGCAGTACTTC. As protein: CASRKLANTYEQYF.

This clonotype appeared a few times. V usage is TRBV29-1 and J usage is TRBJ2-5, with D perhaps matching TRBD2 (6 bases). Germline assignment: CDR1 SQVTM and CDR2 ANQGSEA. V was cut by 5 bases and J by 5 bases, with 15 bases left in between. CDR3 length: 13 amino acids. CDR3: CSVFDYAGETQYF. Here the CDR3 DNA reads TGCAGCGTTTTCGACTATGCGGGGGAGACCCAGTACTTC.

Only a few counts were recorded for this clonotype. The chain joins TRBV5-1 to TRBJ2-7, with 10 nucleotides matching TRBD1. After removal of 4 bases from V and 0 bases from J, the junction contained 4 bases not matched to a gene. Germline V gene data show CDR1 as SGHRS and CDR2 as YFSETQ. This CDR3 contains 15 residues. CDR3 sequence: CASSRWDRGSYEQYF. CDR3 nucleotides: TGCGCCAGCAGCCGGTGGGACAGGGGCTCCTACGAGCAGTACTTC.

The chain joins TRBV29-1 to TRBJ2-1; 8 positions agree with TRBD2. There are 13 residues in the CDR3. V dropped 4 bases and J dropped 8; count of bases not matched to a gene: 7. Germline-derived CDR1 and CDR2 are SQVTM and ANQGSEA. DNA for the CDR3: TGCAGCGTTGGAGTAGCGGGACCCCATGAGCAGTTCTTC. This codes for CSVGVAGPHEQFF.